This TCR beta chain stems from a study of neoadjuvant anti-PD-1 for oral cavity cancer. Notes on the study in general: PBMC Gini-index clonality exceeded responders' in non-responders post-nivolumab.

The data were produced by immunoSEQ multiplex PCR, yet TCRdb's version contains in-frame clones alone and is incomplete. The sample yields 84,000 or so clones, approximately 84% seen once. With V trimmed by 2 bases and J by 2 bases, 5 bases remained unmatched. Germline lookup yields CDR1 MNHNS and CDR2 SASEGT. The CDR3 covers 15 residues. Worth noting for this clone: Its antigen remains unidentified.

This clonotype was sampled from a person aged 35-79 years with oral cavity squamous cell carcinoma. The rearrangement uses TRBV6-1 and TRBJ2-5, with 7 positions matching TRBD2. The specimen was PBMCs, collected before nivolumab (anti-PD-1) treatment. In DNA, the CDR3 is TGTGCCAGCAGTGAATTAGCGGGCGAACAAGAGACCCAGTACTTC. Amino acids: CASSELAGEQETQYF.